The clone carrying this TCR beta chain was seen many times. Its antigen remains unidentified. Between about 19,000 and 1,100,000 sorted cells, with 10%, 30% or 50% RNA, yielded naive CD8 libraries. The sorting of naive CD8 T cells used the CD8+CD4-CCR7+CD45RA+ phenotype. CDR1 and CDR2 from the germline V gene are LNHDA and SQIVND (reference sequence). V shed 7 bases and J 6 bases; nucleotides not matched to a gene: 6. The CDR3 is 13 residues long. This sample stems from a study of molecular identifiers for immune sequencing clone quantification. On the study more broadly: Replicates partitioned RNA from around 20,000 or 100,000 naive CD8 cells into five parts, sequencing four. Overall study results and limits: For effector cells, clones above 20 RNA copies held over 97% of molecules; for naive cells, under 1%.

From the PCR reads, TCRdb called clonotypes with MiXCR, one entry per CDR3 protein. This sample has about 640,000 distinct CDR3 sequences, with just under 20% found just once. V is TRBV19 and J is TRBJ1-5; 7 bases agree with TRBD1. This TCR was recovered from a human donor in good health. Some libraries in this study had Jurkat cell RNA spiked in. What was sequenced was naive CD8+ T cells from blood, with Jurkat cell RNA spiked in. Indicated subset: FACS-sorted CD8+CD4-CCR7+CD45RA+ naive T cells. The CDR3 here is CASTIGGFQPQHF. The CDR3 DNA follows: TGTGCCAGTACCATAGGGGGCTTTCAGCCCCAGCATTTT.